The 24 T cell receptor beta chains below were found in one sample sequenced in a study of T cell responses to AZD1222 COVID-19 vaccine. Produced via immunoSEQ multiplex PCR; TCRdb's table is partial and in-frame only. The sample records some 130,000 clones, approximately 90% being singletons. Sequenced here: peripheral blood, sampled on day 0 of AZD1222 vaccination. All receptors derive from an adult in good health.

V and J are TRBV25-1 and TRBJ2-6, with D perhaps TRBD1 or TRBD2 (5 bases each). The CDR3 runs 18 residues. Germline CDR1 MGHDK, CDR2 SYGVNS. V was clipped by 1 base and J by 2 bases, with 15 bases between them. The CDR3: CASSESGTLGAGANVLTF. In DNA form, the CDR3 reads TGTGCCAGCAGTGAATCCGGGACCCTGGGGGCTGGGGCCAACGTCCTGACTTTC.

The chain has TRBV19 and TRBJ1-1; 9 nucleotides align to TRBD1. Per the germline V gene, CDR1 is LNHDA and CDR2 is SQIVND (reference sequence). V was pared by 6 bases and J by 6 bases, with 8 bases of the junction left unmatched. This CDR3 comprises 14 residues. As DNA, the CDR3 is TGTGCCAGTAGACCGGGACAGGGATGGCCTGAAGCTTTCTTT. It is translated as CASRPGQGWPEAFF.

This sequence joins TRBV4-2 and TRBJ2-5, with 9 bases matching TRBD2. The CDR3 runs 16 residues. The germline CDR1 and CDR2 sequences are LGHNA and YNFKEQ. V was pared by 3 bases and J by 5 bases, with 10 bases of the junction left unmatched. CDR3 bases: TGTGCCAGCAGCCAGGCCGGACTAGCGTCCGATGAGACCCAGTACTTC. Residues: CASSQAGLASDETQYF.

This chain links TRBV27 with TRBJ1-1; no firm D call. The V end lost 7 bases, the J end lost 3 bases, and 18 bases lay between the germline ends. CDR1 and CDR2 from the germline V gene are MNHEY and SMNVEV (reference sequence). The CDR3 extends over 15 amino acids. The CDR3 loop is CASTPLGVGYTEAFF. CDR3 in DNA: TGTGCCAGCACCCCCCTCGGGGTGGGGTACACTGAAGCTTTCTTT.

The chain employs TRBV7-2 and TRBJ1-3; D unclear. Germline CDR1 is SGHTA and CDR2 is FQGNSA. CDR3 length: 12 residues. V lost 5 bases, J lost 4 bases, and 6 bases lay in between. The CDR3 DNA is TGTGCCAGCAGCGAACAGGGAAACACCATATATTTT. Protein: CASSEQGNTIYF. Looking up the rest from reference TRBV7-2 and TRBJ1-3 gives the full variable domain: GAGVSQSPSNKVTEKGKDVELRCDPISGHTALYWYRQSLGQGLEFLIYFQGNSAPDKSGLPSDRFSAERTGGSVSTLTIQRTQQEDSAVYLCASSEQGNTIYFGEGSWLTVV.

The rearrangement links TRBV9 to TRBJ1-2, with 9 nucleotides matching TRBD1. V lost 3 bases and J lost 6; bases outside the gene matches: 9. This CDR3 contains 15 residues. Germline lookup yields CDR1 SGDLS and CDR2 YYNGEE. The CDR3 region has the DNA TGTGCCAGCAGCGAGAGGGGGACAGGGTTCGATGGCTACACCTTC. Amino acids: CASSERGTGFDGYTF.

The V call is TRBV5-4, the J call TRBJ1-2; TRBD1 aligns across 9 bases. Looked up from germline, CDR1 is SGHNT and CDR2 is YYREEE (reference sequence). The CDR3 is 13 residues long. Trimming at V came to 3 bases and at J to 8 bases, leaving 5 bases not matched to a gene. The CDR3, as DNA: TGTGCCAGCAGCTCACAGGGGGCAAGAGGCTACACCTTC. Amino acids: CASSSQGARGYTF.

For the CDR3, the DNA is TGTGCCAGCAGTGAAGACAGATTCAAAAACATTCAGTACTTC. Translating it yields CASSEDRFKNIQYF. This chain uses TRBV25-1 with TRBJ2-4; D possibly corresponds to TRBD1 (5 bases). Germline values: CDR1 MGHDK, CDR2 SYGVNS. With 2 bases removed from V and 3 bases from J, the gap between germline ends came to 8 bases. There are 14 residues in the CDR3.

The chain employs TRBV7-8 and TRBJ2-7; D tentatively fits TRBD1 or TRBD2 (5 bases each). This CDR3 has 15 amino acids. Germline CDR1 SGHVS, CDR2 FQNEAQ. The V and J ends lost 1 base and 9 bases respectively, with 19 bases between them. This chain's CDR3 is CASSLDGREWSSQYF. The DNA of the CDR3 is TGTGCCAGCAGCTTAGATGGCAGGGAGTGGAGTTCGCAGTACTTC.

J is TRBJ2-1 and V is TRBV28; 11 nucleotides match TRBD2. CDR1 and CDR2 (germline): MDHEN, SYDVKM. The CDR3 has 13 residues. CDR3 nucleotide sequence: TGTGCTACAGGACTAGCGGGTTTCAATGAGCAGTTCTTC. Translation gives CATGLAGFNEQFF.

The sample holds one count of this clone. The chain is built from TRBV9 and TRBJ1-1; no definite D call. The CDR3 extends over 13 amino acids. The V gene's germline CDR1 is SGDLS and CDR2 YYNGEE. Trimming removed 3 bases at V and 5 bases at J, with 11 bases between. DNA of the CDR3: TGTGCCAGCAGCGCCCGGGTAGGGACTGAAGCTTTCTTT. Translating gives CASSARVGTEAFF.

CDR3 region: CAWGETVNTEAFF. CDR3 sequence (DNA): TGTGCCTGGGGGGAGACGGTGAACACTGAAGCTTTCTTT. The rearrangement uses TRBV30 and TRBJ1-1; D ambiguous. Germline V gene data show CDR1 as GTSNPN and CDR2 as SVGIG (reference sequence). V was shortened by 5 bases and J by 0 bases, with 10 bases between the two germline ends. The CDR3 runs to 13 residues. Together with reference TRBV30 and TRBJ1-1, the CDR3 gives the full variable domain: SQTIHQWPATLVQPVGSPLSLECTVEGTSNPNLYWYRQAAGRGLQLLFYSVGIGQISSEVPQNLSASRPQDRQFILSSKKLLLSDSGFYLCAWGETVNTEAFFGQGTRLTVV.

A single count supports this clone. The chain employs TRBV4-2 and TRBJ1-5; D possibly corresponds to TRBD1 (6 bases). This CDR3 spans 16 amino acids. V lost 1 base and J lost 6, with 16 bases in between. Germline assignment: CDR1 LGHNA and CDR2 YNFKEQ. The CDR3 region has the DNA TGTGCCAGCAGCCAAGTTCCGGGACAATCTTCTCAGCCCCAGCATTTT. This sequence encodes CASSQVPGQSSQPQHF.

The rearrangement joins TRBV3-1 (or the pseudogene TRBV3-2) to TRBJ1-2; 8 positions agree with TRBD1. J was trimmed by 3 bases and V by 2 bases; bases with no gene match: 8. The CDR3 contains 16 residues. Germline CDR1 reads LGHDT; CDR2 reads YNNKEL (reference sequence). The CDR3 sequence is CASSQTGGQVDYGYTF. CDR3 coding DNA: TGTGCCAGCAGCCAAACCGGGGGACAGGTCGACTATGGCTACACCTTC.

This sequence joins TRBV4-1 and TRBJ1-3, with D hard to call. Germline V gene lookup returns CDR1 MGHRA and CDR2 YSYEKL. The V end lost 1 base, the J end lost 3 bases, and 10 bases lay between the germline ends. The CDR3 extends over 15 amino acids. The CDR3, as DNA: TGCGCCAGCAGCCAAGCGCAGGCCCTTGGAAACACCATATATTTT. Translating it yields CASSQAQALGNTIYF.

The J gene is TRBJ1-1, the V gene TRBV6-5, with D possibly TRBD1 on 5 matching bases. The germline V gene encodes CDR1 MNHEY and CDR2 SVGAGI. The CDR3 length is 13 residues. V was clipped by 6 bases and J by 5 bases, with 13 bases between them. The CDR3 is CASRWAGQTEAFF. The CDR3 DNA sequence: TGTGCCAGCAGGTGGGCAGGGCAAACTGAAGCTTTCTTT.

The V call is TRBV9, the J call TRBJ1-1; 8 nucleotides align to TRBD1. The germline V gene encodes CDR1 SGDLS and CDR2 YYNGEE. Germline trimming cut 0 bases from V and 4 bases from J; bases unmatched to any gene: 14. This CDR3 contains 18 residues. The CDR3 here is CASSVEGQGANLGTEAFF. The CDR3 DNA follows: TGTGCCAGCAGCGTAGAGGGGCAGGGGGCGAATCTGGGCACTGAAGCTTTCTTT.

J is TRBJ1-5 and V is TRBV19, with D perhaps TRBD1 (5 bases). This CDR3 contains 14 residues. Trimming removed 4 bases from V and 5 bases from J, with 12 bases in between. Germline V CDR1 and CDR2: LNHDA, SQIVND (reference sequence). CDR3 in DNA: TGTGCCAGTAGTAAATATGAGGGGTATCAGCCCCAGCATTTT. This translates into CASSKYEGYQPQHF.

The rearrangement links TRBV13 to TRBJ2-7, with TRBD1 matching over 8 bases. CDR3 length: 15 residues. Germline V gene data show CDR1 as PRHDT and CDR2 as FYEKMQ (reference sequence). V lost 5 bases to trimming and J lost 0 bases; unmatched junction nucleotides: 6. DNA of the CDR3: TGTGCCAGCAGCCCCGGACAGGGCAGCTCCTACGAGCAGTACTTC. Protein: CASSPGQGSSYEQYF.

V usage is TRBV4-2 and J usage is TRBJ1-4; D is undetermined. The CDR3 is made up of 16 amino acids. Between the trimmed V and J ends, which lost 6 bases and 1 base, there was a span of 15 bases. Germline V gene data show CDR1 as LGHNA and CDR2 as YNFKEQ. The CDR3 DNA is TGTGCCAGCAGTCGGCCCCGCCTGGGAACTAATGAAAAACTGTTTTTT. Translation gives CASSRPRLGTNEKLFF.

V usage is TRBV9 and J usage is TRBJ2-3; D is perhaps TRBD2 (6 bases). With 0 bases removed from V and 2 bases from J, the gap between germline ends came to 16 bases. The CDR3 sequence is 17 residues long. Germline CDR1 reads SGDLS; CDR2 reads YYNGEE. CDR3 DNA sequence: TGTGCCAGCAGCGTAGCTACTAGGGGACTTCCCACAGATACGCAGTATTTT. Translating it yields CASSVATRGLPTDTQYF.

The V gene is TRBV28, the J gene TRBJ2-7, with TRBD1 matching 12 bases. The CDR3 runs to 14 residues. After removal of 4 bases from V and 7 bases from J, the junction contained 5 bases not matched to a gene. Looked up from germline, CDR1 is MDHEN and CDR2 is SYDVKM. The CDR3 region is CASSSGGQGAEQYF. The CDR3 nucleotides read TGTGCCAGCAGTTCGGGGGGACAGGGGGCTGAGCAGTACTTC.

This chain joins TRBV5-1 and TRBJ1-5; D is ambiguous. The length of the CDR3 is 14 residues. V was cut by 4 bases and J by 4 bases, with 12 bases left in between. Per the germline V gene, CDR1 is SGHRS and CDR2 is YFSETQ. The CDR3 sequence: CASSPAPGNQPQHF. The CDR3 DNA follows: TGCGCCAGCAGCCCGGCACCGGGAAATCAGCCCCAGCATTTT.

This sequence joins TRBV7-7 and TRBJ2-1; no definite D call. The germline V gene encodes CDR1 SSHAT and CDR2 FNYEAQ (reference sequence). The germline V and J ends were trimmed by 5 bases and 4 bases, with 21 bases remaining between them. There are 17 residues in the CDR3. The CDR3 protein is CASSASPTQSRYNEQFF. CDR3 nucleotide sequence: TGTGCCAGCAGCGCATCACCAACACAGTCTAGATACAATGAGCAGTTCTTC.